This TCR beta chain was recorded in a study of tumor-infiltrating lymphocytes in primary liver carcinoma. For blood RNA, unsorted whole blood served as the source, and germline DNA was extracted too. Reverse transcription of 500 ng total RNA with a constant-region primer produced TCR beta cDNA. Library construction for TCR beta comprised three nested multiplex PCR rounds performed with slightly modified ARM-PCR. Primers for the first two PCR rounds were TRBV1-TRBV30 forward primers and a C-beta reverse primer (approximately 10 cycles per round). TCRdb passed the multiplex PCR reads through MiXCR, listing each CDR3 protein once. The sample lists a few hundred thousand distinct CDR3 sequences; roughly three fifths were seen once. V lost 1 base and J lost 9, with 18 bases in between. The CDR3 covers 15 residues. The germline CDR1 and CDR2 sequences are SQVTM and ANQGSEA.

The receptor was derived from a woman in her twenties or thirties with primary liver carcinoma and hepatitis B virus infection. Sequenced material: peripheral blood. J is TRBJ2-2 and V is TRBV29-1; TRBD2 is a possible D gene (6 bases). CDR3 sequence: CSVEGAEGRTRELFF. The CDR3 region has the DNA TGCAGCGTTGAAGGGGCGGAGGGCCGGACCAGGGAGCTGTTTTTT.